The rows below give T cell receptor beta chains drawn from one sample of a study of CD8 T cells in ankylosing spondylitis. One entry per CDR3 protein, called by TCRdb with MiXCR from the 5' RACE reads. The table shows 30,000 to 45,000 distinct CDR3 sequences, with approximately 6% occurring only once. The sequencing sample was made of blood, either unsorted or a sorted T cell fraction (not recorded which). The receptors shown here come from a male donor with ankylosing spondylitis or in good health (not recorded which). Both conserved end residues are part of each CDR3. The D gene is left open where the match is weak. Size tells how often a clone was seen (once, few, many) or the class of an expanded clone, and some rows leave it out.

v_call	j_call	d_call	clone_size	cdr3_aa	cdr3_nt
TRBV7-2	TRBJ2-7	TRBD1	many	CASSRRGQGSSRQYF	TGTGCCAGCAGCCGACGGGGACAGGGGTCCTCTAGGCAGTACTTC
TRBV7-2	TRBJ2-2	TRBD2	many	CASSGRLAGVKTGELFF	TGTGCCAGCAGCGGACGATTAGCGGGAGTAAAGACCGGGGAGCTGTTTTTT
TRBV5-1	TRBJ2-3	.	many	CASSLDPAVDTQYF	TGCGCCAGCAGCTTGGATCCAGCTGTAGATACGCAGTATTTT
TRBV20-1	TRBJ1-6	.	many	CSARDGVRSYNSPLHF	TGCAGTGCTAGAGATGGGGTGAGGTCCTATAATTCACCCCTCCACTTT
TRBV20-1	TRBJ2-5	.	many	CSARAFEETQYF	TGCAGTGCTAGAGCGTTTGAAGAGACCCAGTACTTC
TRBV13	TRBJ1-1	.	.	CASSWRAGPHTEAFF	TGTGCCAGCAGCTGGCGGGCCGGCCCACACACTGAAGCTTTCTTT
TRBV5-1	TRBJ2-7	.	.	CASSGGGMFYEQYF	TGCGCCAGCAGCGGCGGCGGGATGTTCTACGAGCAGTACTTC
TRBV27	TRBJ1-5	TRBD1	many	CASSTGTGANQPQHF	TGTGCCAGCAGTACGGGGACAGGGGCGAATCAGCCCCAGCATTTT
TRBV25-1	TRBJ1-1	.	many	CASSARGVGRNTEAFF	TGTGCCAGCAGTGCCCGGGGGGTAGGCCGGAACACTGAAGCTTTCTTT
TRBV7-3	TRBJ2-3	.	many	CASSLRTADTQYF	TGTGCCAGCAGCTTAAGGACGGCAGATACGCAGTATTTT
TRBV21-1	TRBJ1-5	.	many	CASSKVERGNQPQHF	TGTGCCAGCAGCAAAGTCGAGCGAGGGAATCAGCCCCAGCATTTT
TRBV5-1	TRBJ2-7	TRBD2	many	CASRTSGIPEQYF	TGCGCCAGCAGGACTAGCGGGATCCCCGAGCAGTACTTC
TRBV20-1	TRBJ2-1	TRBD1	many	CSAPGQGVNEQFF	TGCAGTGCACCGGGACAGGGGGTCAATGAGCAGTTCTTC
TRBV20-1	TRBJ2-1	TRBD1	many	CSAEEQGVPYQFF	TGCAGTGCCGAAGAACAGGGGGTACCTTACCAGTTCTTC
TRBV7-9	TRBJ2-3	TRBD2	many	CASSLRAGGIADTQYF	TGTGCCAGCAGCCTGCGGGCGGGGGGTATCGCAGATACGCAGTATTTT
TRBV5-1	TRBJ2-2	.	many	CASSLDPTGELFF	TGCGCCAGCAGCTTGGATCCTACCGGGGAGCTGTTTTTT
TRBV15	TRBJ1-2	.	many	CATSRDRQDHGYTF	TGTGCCACCAGCAGAGATCGACAGGATCATGGCTACACCTTC
TRBV7-8	TRBJ2-1	.	many	CASSYRDGEQFF	TGTGCCAGCAGCTACCGGGACGGGGAGCAGTTCTTC
TRBV5-1	TRBJ1-2	TRBD1	many	CASSPRGQGSPSPTIPHGYTF	TGCGCCAGCAGCCCGCGGGGACAGGGCTCTCCTAGCCCCACTATCCCCCATGGCTACACCTTC
TRBV12-3/TRBV12-4	TRBJ1-2	.	many	CASSPPDRSYGYTF	TGTGCCAGCAGTCCCCCCGACAGGTCCTATGGCTACACCTTC
TRBV3-1	TRBJ1-5	.	many	CASSQETGVGNQPQHF	TGTGCCAGCAGCCAAGAAACGGGAGTGGGCAATCAGCCCCAGCATTTT
TRBV18	TRBJ2-1	.	many	CASSPTGKDEQFF	TGTGCCAGCTCACCAACCGGGAAGGATGAGCAGTTCTTC
TRBV7-9	TRBJ2-1	TRBD2	many	CASSARTSGYNEQFF	TGTGCCAGCAGCGCCCGGACTAGCGGTTACAATGAGCAGTTCTTC
TRBV14	TRBJ2-7	.	many	CASSHPKGTFLIHEQYF	TGTGCCAGCAGCCACCCAAAGGGGACATTTTTAATCCACGAGCAGTACTTC
TRBV12-2	TRBJ1-1	.	many	CASRLPQGTGAEAFF	TGTGCAAGTCGCTTACCCCAGGGGACGGGTGCTGAAGCTTTCTTT
TRBV11-2	TRBJ2-1	TRBD2	many	CASSSWLAGIEQFF	TGTGCCAGCAGCTCCTGGCTAGCGGGAATCGAGCAGTTCTTC
TRBV29-1	TRBJ2-1	.	many	CSVEGSWLHAYNEQFF	TGCAGCGTTGAGGGCTCTTGGCTCCACGCCTACAATGAGCAGTTCTTC